What follows are 23 T cell receptor beta chains derived from one specimen sequenced in a study of control samples from healthy donors and cancer patients. The assay was immunoSEQ multiplex PCR, and TCRdb's table has in-frame clones only and misses some. The sample records some 120,000 clones, approximately 92% being singletons. The source material was PBMCs. These TCRs come from a man at least 80 years old with head and neck cancer.

The chain recombines TRBV5-1 with TRBJ2-7, with D hard to call. V lost 2 bases and J lost 7, with 16 bases in between. Germline CDR1 reads SGHRS; CDR2 reads YFSETQ. The CDR3 length is 14 residues. CDR3 sequence: CASSFNGRAEEQYF. DNA for the CDR3: TGCGCCAGCAGCTTTAACGGACGTGCGGAGGAGCAGTACTTC.

This chain joins TRBV4-3 and TRBJ2-2; a weak D match, TRBD2 (5 bases). V was pared by 1 base and J by 6 bases, with 9 bases between. Germline values: CDR1 LGHNA, CDR2 YSLEER. CDR3 length equals 14 residues. The CDR3 region is CASSQAGRAGELFF. The CDR3 bases are TGCGCCAGCAGCCAAGCGGGGAGAGCCGGGGAGCTGTTTTTT.

This rearrangement joins TRBV6-5 to TRBJ1-2, with D tentatively TRBD1 (6 bases). Trimming removed 7 bases from V and 5 bases from J, with 20 bases in between. CDR3 length: 15 amino acids. The germline CDR1 and CDR2 sequences are MNHEY and SVGAGI. CDR3 region: CASTEGGDWRYGYTF. CDR3 in DNA: TGTGCCAGCACCGAAGGGGGGGACTGGCGGTATGGCTACACCTTC.

On this clone itself: The junction shows a germline mismatch at one end, possibly a read error. The gene calls are TRBV6-6 and TRBJ1-5; the D is unclear. The CDR3 sequence is 13 residues long. CDR1 and CDR2 (germline): MNHNY, SVGAGI (reference sequence). The DNA for the CDR3 is TGTGTCAGCAGCCGAGTTTTCAATCAGCCCCAGCATTTT. This encodes CVSSRVFNQPQHF.

The V gene is TRBV11-3, the J gene TRBJ2-1, with TRBD2 matching 10 bases. Trimming at V came to 2 bases and at J to 3 bases, leaving 4 bases not matched to a gene. CDR1 is SGHNT and CDR2 is YENEEA in the germline V gene. The CDR3 spans 16 residues. The CDR3 spells CASSLSGRGIYNEQFF. CDR3 nucleotide sequence: TGTGCCAGCAGCTTAAGCGGGAGGGGGATCTACAATGAGCAGTTCTTC.

V is TRBV21-1 and J is TRBJ2-7; the table's D call TRBD2 went unverified against the DNA. TRBV21-1 is a recognized pseudogene. The CDR3 sequence is 16 residues long. The CDR3: CASSKDRAGGRDEQYF. CDR3 nucleotide sequence: TGTGCCAGCAGCAAAGACAGGGCGGGAGGGAGAGACGAGCAGTACTTC.

This sequence joins TRBV7-9 and TRBJ1-2, with D unresolved. CDR3 length: 13 residues. Trimming removed 3 bases at V and 6 bases at J, with 11 bases between. Germline lookup yields CDR1 SEHNR and CDR2 FQNEAQ (reference sequence). CDR3 sequence: CASSLTRGDGYTF. The DNA of the CDR3 is TGTGCCAGCAGCTTGACCCGAGGCGATGGCTACACCTTC. Based on the CDR3 plus reference TRBV7-9 and TRBJ1-2, the full variable domain is DTGVSQNPRHKITKRGQNVTFRCDPISEHNRLYWYRQTLGQGPEFLTYFQNEAQLEKSRLLSDRFSAERPKGSFSTLEIQRTEQGDSAMYLCASSLTRGDGYTFGSGTRLTVV.

The gene calls are TRBV5-1 and TRBJ2-3; the D is unclear. The CDR3 loop spans 14 amino acids. The V end lost 0 bases, the J end lost 2 bases, and 7 bases lay between the germline ends. Germline V lookup: CDR1 SGHRS, CDR2 YFSETQ. The CDR3, as DNA: TGCGCCAGCAGCTTGGGAGGCCCCACAGATACGCAGTATTTT. Translated: CASSLGGPTDTQYF.

The chain couples TRBV29-1 to TRBJ2-2, with TRBD1 matching 11 bases. Unmatched junction bases numbered 4, after V lost 4 bases and J lost 6 bases. Per the germline V gene, CDR1 is SQVTM and CDR2 is ANQGSEA. CDR3 length: 14 amino acids. This CDR3 reads CSVGGTGGPGELFF. The CDR3 bases are TGCAGCGTTGGAGGGACAGGGGGGCCCGGGGAGCTGTTTTTT.

This chain connects TRBV3-1 (or the pseudogene TRBV3-2) to TRBJ2-2; D call uncertain. Germline V gene data show CDR1 as LGHDT and CDR2 as YNNKEL (reference sequence). The CDR3 sequence is 14 residues long. Between the trimmed V and J ends, which lost 1 base and 6 bases, there was a span of 9 bases. The CDR3 bases are TGTGCCAGCAGCCAAGGAGGACCTCCCGGGGAGCTGTTTTTT. Protein product: CASSQGGPPGELFF.

The gene calls are TRBV5-1 and TRBJ1-2, with TRBD1 identical over 11 bases. CDR3 length: 17 amino acids. Germline V CDR1 and CDR2: SGHRS, YFSETQ. V was clipped by 0 bases and J by 4 bases; unmatched bases: 8. CDR3 region: CASSLGVGQGESYGYTF. Written as DNA, the CDR3 is TGCGCCAGCAGCTTGGGCGTGGGACAGGGGGAAAGCTATGGCTACACCTTC.

The J gene is TRBJ2-1, the V gene TRBV24-1, with 9 bases matching TRBD2. This CDR3 is built from 13 residues. Trimming cost V 6 bases and J 12 bases; bases outside gene matches: 8. Germline CDR1 KGHDR, CDR2 SFDVKD. The CDR3 loop reads CATSWSGGTPQFF. CDR3 DNA sequence: TGTGCCACCAGTTGGAGCGGGGGGACCCCGCAGTTCTTC.

The CDR3 DNA reads TGTGCCTGGAACGTGAACAGGGTTACCGGGGAGCTGTTTTTT. Translating gives CAWNVNRVTGELFF. This chain links TRBV30 with TRBJ2-2, with D perhaps TRBD1 (6 bases). Germline V gives CDR1 GTSNPN, CDR2 SVGIG (reference sequence). The CDR3 is 14 residues long. V lost 4 bases and J 5 bases, leaving 14 bases between the germline ends.

The chain has TRBV4-1 and TRBJ2-3, with 7 bases aligning to TRBD2. Germline V gene data show CDR1 as MGHRA and CDR2 as YSYEKL. This CDR3 has 15 amino acids. The J segment lost 5 bases and the V segment lost 6 bases, leaving 11 bases of the junction unmatched. The CDR3 sequence: CASSKSAGRGDTQYF. Here the CDR3 DNA reads TGCGCCAGCAGTAAGTCAGCGGGGAGAGGAGATACGCAGTATTTT.

A remark on this clone: In the same sample, other DNA sequences code for this CDR3. The chain combines TRBV6-5 with TRBJ2-7, with unresolved D. CDR3 length: 10 residues. Trimming shortened V by 8 bases and J by 1 base, and 3 bases separated the two germline ends. Germline V CDR1 and CDR2: MNHEY, SVGAGI. The CDR3 DNA follows: TGTGCCAGCGGGTCCTACGAGCAGTACTTC. This translates into CASGSYEQYF.

The chain links TRBV2 to TRBJ1-1; TRBD1 is a possible D gene (5 bases). Germline V gene data show CDR1 as SNHLY and CDR2 as FYNNEI. The V end lost 7 bases, the J end lost 3 bases, and 15 bases lay between the germline ends. The CDR3 runs to 14 residues. The CDR3 here is CASNRDRADTEAFF. CDR3 DNA sequence: TGTGCCAGCAACAGAGACAGAGCCGACACTGAAGCTTTCTTT. The full variable domain, in which reference TRBV2 and TRBJ1-1 provide the parts outside the CDR3, is EPEVTQTPSHQVTQMGQEVILRCVPISNHLYFYWYRQILGQKVEFLVSFYNNEISEKSEIFDDQFSVERPDGSNFTLKIRSTKLEDSAMYFCASNRDRADTEAFFGQGTRLTVV.

J is TRBJ2-7 and V is TRBV27, with 8 positions matching TRBD1. Germline loops: CDR1 MNHEY, CDR2 SMNVEV (reference sequence). The CDR3 runs 15 residues. Trimming at V came to 0 bases and at J to 7 bases, leaving 8 bases not matched to a gene. The CDR3 sequence is CASSLSPQQGGEQYF. CDR3 sequence (DNA): TGTGCCAGCAGTTTATCTCCCCAACAGGGGGGAGAGCAGTACTTC.

The chain carries TRBV3-1 (or the pseudogene TRBV3-2) and TRBJ2-5; no definite D call. The CDR3 is made up of 13 amino acids. With 4 bases removed from V and 2 bases from J, the gap between germline ends came to 8 bases. Germline-derived CDR1 and CDR2 are LGHDT and YNNKEL (reference sequence). CDR3 DNA sequence: TGTGCCAGCAGCCGGACGGTTCAAGAGACCCAGTACTTC. Amino acid sequence: CASSRTVQETQYF.

This clone was seen more than once but under ten times. V usage is TRBV27 and J usage is TRBJ2-2; 8 positions match TRBD1. Germline V gene data show CDR1 as MNHEY and CDR2 as SMNVEV (reference sequence). With 3 bases clipped from V and 5 bases from J, the junction kept 11 bases outside the gene matches. This CDR3 has 17 amino acids. The CDR3 DNA sequence: TGTGCCAGCAGTTTCCTTAGACAGGGGATAGGGACCGGGGAGCTGTTTTTT. Protein: CASSFLRQGIGTGELFF.

The CDR3 bases are TGTGCCAGCAGTTACACTTACTACGAGCAGTACTTC. Amino acid sequence: CASSYTYYEQYF. The rearrangement links TRBV6-6 to TRBJ2-7; D is unresolved. CDR1 and CDR2 from the germline V gene are MNHNY and SVGAGI (reference sequence). The CDR3 totals 12 residues. Trimming took 2 bases from V and 3 from J, leaving 5 bases between them.

The CDR3 loop is CASSVGSKNTEAFF. CDR3 DNA: TGTGCCAGCAGCGTAGGTAGCAAGAACACTGAAGCTTTCTTT. The chain joins TRBV9 to TRBJ1-1; D unresolved. Germline V gene data show CDR1 as SGDLS and CDR2 as YYNGEE. V was pared by 0 bases and J by 1 base, with 7 bases between. CDR3 size: 14 residues.

This clone has only one observation. CDR3 loop: CASAMDSVNYGYTF. The CDR3 nucleotides read TGTGCCAGCGCCATGGATTCGGTTAACTATGGCTACACCTTC. The chain links TRBV7-9 to TRBJ1-2; no clear D. CDR1 and CDR2 from the germline V gene are SEHNR and FQNEAQ (reference sequence). Between the trimmed V and J ends, which lost 8 bases and 1 base, there was a span of 14 bases. This CDR3 has 14 amino acids. The full variable domain, in which reference TRBV7-9 and TRBJ1-2 provide the parts outside the CDR3, is DTGVSQNPRHKITKRGQNVTFRCDPISEHNRLYWYRQTLGQGPEFLTYFQNEAQLEKSRLLSDRFSAERPKGSFSTLEIQRTEQGDSAMYLCASAMDSVNYGYTFGSGTRLTVV.

The chain has TRBV28 and TRBJ1-5; D perhaps matches TRBD1 (5 bases). CDR3 length: 15 residues. Germline CDR1 reads MDHEN; CDR2 reads SYDVKM. The V and J ends lost 3 bases and 9 bases respectively, with 18 bases between them. The CDR3 is CASSFQGGSFWPQHF. For the CDR3, the DNA is TGTGCCAGCAGTTTCCAGGGAGGCAGTTTCTGGCCCCAGCATTTT.